This T cell receptor (beta chain) was identified in a study of draining lymph node invasion in breast cancer. The CDR3 is 21 amino acids. The V gene's germline CDR1 is SSHAT and CDR2 FNYEAQ (reference sequence). Cells sorted as CD4+ CD45RA- CD25- were taken as memory conventional CD4 T cells. A word on this clonotype: Relative to the germline gene, one junction end is altered; a read error may explain this.

TCRdb reprocessed the bulk RNA-seq reads via MiXCR and lists one record per CDR3 protein. The table lists several thousand distinct CDR3 sequences, about 73% of them singletons. This clonotype was sampled from a female donor with luminal breast cancer. The chain joins TRBV7-7 to TRBJ1-3; weak D call: TRBD1 (5 bases). Material: sorted memory CD4+ effector T cells from a lymph node. The DNA for the CDR3 is TGTGCTAGCAGCCAATGGGATCCGCAGGGAGTGGGAAGAGGCTCTGGAAACACCATATATTTT. Translated, it gives CASSQWDPQGVGRGSGNTIYF.